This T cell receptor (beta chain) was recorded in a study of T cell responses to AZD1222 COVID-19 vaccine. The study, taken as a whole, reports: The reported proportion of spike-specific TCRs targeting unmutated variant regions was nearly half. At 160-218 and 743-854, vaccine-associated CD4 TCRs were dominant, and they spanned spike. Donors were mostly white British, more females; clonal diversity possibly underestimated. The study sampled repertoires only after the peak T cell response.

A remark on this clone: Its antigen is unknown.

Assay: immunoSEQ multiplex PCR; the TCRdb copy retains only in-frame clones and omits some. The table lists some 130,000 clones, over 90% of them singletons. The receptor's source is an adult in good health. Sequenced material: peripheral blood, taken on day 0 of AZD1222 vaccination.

The CDR3 nucleotides are TGTGCCAGCAGTTTATCTGGTCAAGCATTGGGAGAAGAGACCCAGTACTTC. Its protein product is CASSLSGQALGEETQYF. The chain employs TRBV27 and TRBJ2-5; tentatively, D is TRBD2 (5 bases). The CDR3 loop spans 17 amino acids. The ends were cut back, 0 bases at V and 3 bases at J, with 17 bases in the middle. In germline, CDR1 is MNHEY, CDR2 SMNVEV (reference sequence).